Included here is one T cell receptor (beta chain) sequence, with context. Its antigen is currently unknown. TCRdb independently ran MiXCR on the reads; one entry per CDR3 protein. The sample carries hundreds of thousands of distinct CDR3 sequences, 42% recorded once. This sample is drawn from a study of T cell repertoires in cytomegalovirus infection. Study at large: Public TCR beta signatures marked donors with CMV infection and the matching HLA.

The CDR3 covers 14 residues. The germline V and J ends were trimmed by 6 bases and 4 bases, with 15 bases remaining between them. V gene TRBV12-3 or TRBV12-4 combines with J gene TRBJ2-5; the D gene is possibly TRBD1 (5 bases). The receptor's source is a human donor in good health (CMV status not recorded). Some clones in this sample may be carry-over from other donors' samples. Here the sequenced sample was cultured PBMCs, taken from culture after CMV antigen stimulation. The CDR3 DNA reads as TGTGCCAGCAGCCGACAGTCCGACAGAGAGACCCAGTACTTC. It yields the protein CASSRQSDRETQYF.